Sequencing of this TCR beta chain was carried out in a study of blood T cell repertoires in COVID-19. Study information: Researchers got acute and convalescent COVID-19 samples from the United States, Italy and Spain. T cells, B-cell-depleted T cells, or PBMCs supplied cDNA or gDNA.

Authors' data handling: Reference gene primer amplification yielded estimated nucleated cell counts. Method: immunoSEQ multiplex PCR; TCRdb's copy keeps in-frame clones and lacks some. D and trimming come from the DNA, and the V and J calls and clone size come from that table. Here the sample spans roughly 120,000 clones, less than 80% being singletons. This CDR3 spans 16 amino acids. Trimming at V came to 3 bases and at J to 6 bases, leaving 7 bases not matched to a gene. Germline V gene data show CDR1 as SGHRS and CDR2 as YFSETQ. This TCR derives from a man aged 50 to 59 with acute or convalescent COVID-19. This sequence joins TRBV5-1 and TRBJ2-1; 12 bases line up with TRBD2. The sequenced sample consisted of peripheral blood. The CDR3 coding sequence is TGCGCCAGCAGCTGGAGACTAGCGGGGGTTGGCAATGAGCAGTTCTTC. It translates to CASSWRLAGVGNEQFF.